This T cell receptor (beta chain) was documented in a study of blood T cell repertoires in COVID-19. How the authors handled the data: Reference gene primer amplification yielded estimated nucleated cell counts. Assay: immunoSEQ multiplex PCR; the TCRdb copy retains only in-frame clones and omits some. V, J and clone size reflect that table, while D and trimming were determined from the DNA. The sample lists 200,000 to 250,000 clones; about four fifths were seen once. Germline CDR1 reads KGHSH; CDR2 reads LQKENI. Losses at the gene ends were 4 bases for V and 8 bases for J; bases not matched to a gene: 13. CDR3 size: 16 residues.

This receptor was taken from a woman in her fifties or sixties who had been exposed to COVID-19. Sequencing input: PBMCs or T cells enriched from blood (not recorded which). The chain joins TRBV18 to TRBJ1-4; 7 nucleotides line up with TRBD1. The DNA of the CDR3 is TGTGCCAGCTCACTTGAGTTGACAGGGAGAGGCGAAAAACTGTTTTTT. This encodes CASSLELTGRGEKLFF.